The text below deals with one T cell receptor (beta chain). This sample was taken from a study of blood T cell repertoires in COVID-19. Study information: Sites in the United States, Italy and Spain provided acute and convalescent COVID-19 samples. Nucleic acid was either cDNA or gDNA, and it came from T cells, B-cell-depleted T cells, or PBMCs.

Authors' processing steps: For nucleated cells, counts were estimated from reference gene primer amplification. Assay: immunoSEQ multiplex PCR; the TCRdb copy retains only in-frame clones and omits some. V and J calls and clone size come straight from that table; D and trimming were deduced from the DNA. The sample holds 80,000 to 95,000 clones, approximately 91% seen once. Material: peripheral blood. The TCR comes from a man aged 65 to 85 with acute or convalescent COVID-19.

The CDR3 DNA reads as TGTGCCAGCAGCGTAGGGACAGGGTACCCCGGGGAGCTGTTTTTT. It translates to CASSVGTGYPGELFF. The chain carries TRBV9 and TRBJ2-2; 8 nucleotides agree with TRBD1. CDR1 SGDLS and CDR2 YYNGEE come from the germline V gene. Trimming removed 0 bases from V and 6 bases from J; junction bases left unmatched: 4. This CDR3 contains 15 residues.